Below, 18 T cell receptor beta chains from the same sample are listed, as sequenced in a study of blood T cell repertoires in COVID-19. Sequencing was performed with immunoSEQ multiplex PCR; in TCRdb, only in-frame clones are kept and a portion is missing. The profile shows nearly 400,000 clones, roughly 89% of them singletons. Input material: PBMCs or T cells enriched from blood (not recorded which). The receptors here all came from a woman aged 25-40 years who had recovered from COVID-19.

CDR3 region: CASSYLGDSNQPQHF. The CDR3 DNA follows: TGCGCCAGCAGCTATCTAGGGGATAGCAATCAGCCCCAGCATTTT. The chain has TRBV5-1 and TRBJ1-5, with D possibly TRBD1 on 5 matching bases. The V gene lost 3 bases and the J gene lost 0 bases, with 10 bases spanning the gap. The CDR3 extends over 15 amino acids. The germline gives CDR1 SGHRS, CDR2 YFSETQ.

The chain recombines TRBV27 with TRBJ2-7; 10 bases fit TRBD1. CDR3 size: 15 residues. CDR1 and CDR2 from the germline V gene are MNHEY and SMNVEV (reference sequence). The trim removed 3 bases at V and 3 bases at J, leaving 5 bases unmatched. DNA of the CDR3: TGTGCCAGCAGTTTTGGACAGGGGGGAAACTACGAGCAGTACTTC. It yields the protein CASSFGQGGNYEQYF.

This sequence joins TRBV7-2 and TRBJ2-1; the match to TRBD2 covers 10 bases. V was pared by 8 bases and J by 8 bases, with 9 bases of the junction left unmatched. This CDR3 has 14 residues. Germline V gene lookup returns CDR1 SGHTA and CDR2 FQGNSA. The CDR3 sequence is CASSRAGTSDEQFF. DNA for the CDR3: TGTGCCAGCTCCCGAGCCGGGACTAGCGATGAGCAGTTCTTC.

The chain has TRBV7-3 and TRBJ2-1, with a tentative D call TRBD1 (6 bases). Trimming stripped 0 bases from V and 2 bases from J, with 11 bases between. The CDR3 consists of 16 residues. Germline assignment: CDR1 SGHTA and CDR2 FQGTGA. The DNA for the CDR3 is TGTGCCAGCAGCTTAACCCCAGGGGTCCCCTACAATGAGCAGTTCTTC. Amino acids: CASSLTPGVPYNEQFF.

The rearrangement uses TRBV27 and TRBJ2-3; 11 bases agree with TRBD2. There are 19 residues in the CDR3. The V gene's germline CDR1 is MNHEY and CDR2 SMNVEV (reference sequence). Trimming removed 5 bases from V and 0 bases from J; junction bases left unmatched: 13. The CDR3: CASSPTRLAGILSTDTQYF. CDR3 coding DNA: TGTGCCAGCAGTCCAACTCGACTAGCGGGAATTCTTAGCACAGATACGCAGTATTTT.

CDR3 coding DNA: TGTGCCTGGACCGGGTCTAACTATGGCTACACCTTC. Translating gives CAWTGSNYGYTF. The chain carries TRBV30 and TRBJ1-2; the D is unclear. The V and J ends lost 4 bases and 0 bases respectively, with 6 bases between them. Germline V gene data show CDR1 as GTSNPN and CDR2 as SVGIG (reference sequence). CDR3 size: 12 residues.

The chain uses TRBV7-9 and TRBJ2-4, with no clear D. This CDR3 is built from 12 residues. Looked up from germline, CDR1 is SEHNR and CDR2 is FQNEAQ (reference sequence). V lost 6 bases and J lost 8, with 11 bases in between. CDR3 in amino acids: CASSADSYIQYF. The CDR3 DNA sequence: TGTGCCAGCAGTGCGGATAGTTACATTCAGTACTTC.

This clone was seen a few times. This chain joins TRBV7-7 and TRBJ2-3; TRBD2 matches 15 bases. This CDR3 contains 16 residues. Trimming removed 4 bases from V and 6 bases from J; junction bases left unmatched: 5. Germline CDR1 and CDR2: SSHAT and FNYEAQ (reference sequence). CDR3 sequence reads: CASSSGLAGGSDTQYF. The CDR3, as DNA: TGTGCCAGCAGCTCCGGACTAGCGGGAGGGTCGGATACGCAGTATTTT.

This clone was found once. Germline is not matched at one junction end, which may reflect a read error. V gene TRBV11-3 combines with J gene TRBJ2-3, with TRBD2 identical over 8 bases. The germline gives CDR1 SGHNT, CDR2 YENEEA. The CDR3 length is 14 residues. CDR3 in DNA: TGTGCCAGCAGCTTAGATCCTCGATCGGGACTAGTCGCCTTC. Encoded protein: CASSLDPRSGLVAF.

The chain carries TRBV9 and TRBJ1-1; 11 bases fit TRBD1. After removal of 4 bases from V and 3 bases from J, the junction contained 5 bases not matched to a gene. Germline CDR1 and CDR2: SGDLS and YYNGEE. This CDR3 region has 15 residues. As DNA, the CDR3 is TGTGCCAGCAGCACCGGACAGGGGGCGTACACTGAAGCTTTCTTT. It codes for CASSTGQGAYTEAFF.

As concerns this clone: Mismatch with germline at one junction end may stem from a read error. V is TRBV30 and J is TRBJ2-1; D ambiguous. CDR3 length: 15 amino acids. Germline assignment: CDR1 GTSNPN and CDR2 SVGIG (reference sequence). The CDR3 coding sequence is TGTGCCTGGAGTTTAACCCAGTTCTCCAACAATGAGCAGTTCTTC. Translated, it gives CAWSLTQFSNNEQFF.

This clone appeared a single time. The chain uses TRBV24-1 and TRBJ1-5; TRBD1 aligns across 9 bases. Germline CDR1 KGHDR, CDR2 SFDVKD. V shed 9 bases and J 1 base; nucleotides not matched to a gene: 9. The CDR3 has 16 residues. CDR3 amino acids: CATLGQGKRSNQPQHF. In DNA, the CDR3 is TGTGCCACCTTAGGACAGGGGAAGCGGAGCAATCAGCCCCAGCATTTT.

For the CDR3, the DNA is TGTGCCAGCAGCCGGTCCGGGACAGGGAATGAAAAACTGTTTTTT. Protein sequence: CASSRSGTGNEKLFF. The chain uses TRBV3-1 (or the pseudogene TRBV3-2) and TRBJ1-4, with TRBD1 matching over 9 bases. Germline-derived CDR1 and CDR2 are LGHDT and YNNKEL (reference sequence). The CDR3 loop spans 15 amino acids. V was pared by 4 bases and J by 5 bases, with 5 bases of the junction left unmatched.

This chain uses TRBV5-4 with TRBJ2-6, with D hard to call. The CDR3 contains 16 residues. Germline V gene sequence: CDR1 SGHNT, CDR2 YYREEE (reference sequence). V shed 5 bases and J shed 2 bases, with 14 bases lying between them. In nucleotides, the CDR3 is TGTGCCAGCAGATCCAGGAACGCTGCTGGGGCCAACGTCCTGACTTTC. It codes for CASRSRNAAGANVLTF.

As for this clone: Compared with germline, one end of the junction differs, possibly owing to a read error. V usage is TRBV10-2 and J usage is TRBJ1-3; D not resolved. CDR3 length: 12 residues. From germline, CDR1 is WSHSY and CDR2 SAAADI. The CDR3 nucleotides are TGCGCCAGCAGTGAGTCGAGAGCCCACCGCGTTTTT. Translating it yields CASSESRAHRVF.

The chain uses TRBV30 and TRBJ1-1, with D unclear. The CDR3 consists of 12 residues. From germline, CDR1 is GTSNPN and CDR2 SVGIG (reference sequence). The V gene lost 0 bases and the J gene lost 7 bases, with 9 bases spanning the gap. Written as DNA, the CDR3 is TGTGCCTGGAGTGTGCTGGAGAATGAAGCTTTCTTT. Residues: CAWSVLENEAFF.

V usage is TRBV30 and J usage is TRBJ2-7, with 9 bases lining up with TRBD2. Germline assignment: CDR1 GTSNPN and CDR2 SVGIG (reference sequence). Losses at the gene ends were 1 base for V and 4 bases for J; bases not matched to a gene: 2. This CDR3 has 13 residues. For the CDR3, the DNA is TGTGCCTGGAGTGGCGGGGGGGCTTACGAGCAGTACTTC. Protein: CAWSGGGAYEQYF.

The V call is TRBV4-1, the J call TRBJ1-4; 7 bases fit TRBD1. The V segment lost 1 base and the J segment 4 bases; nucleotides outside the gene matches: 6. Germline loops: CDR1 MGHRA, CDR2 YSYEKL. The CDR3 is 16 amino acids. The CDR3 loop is CASSQGNRGLNEKLFF. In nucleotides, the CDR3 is TGCGCCAGCAGCCAAGGGAACAGGGGCCTTAATGAAAAACTGTTTTTT.